This T cell receptor (beta chain) originates from a study of Ad26.COV2.S vaccination and SARS-CoV-2 variants. Study overall: As a participant in COV1001, the donor was in the Ad26.COV2.S trial arm. Participants got Ad26.COV2.S intramuscularly, once or twice 56 days apart.

V dropped 7 bases and J dropped 4; count of bases not matched to a gene: 8. The length of the CDR3 is 14 residues. CDR1 is MDHEN, CDR2 SYDVKM, per germline. Note on this clone: The antigen is undetermined.

General observations from the study: Assessments of TCR breadth and depth may have underestimated the total T cell responses. Researchers reported similar non-spike TCR breadth in vaccine and placebo recipients.

The protocol was immunoSEQ multiplex PCR, while the TCRdb copy is restricted to in-frame clones and leaves out a portion. The sample contains about 390,000 clones, roughly 90% of which appear only once. The treatment was: some 20 received Ad26.COV2.S at low or high dose, single or two shots; 5 received placebo; per-sample allocation not given. Repertoires come from day 63 after the first vaccine or placebo injection. The specimen was peripheral blood, collected in a trial of Ad26.COV2.S vaccine versus placebo. The chain is built from TRBV28 and TRBJ1-1; 8 nucleotides match TRBD1. The receptor was derived from a person between 18 and 65 years old who received the Ad26.COV2.S COVID-19 vaccine or a placebo. The CDR3 is CASKGGQGGTEAFF. The CDR3 coding sequence is TGTGCCAGCAAAGGAGGACAGGGAGGCACTGAAGCTTTCTTT.